The 32 T cell receptor beta chains in this list originate from one sample, sequenced in a study of blood T cell repertoires in COVID-19. The assay was immunoSEQ multiplex PCR, and TCRdb's table has in-frame clones only and misses some. The sample has about 100,000 clones; around 80% are singletons. Input material: peripheral blood. These receptors all stem from a man between 65 and 80 years old with active or convalescent COVID-19.

This chain uses TRBV19 with TRBJ1-6, with TRBD1 as a possible D gene (5 bases). Germline CDR1 is LNHDA and CDR2 is SQIVND (reference sequence). This CDR3 comprises 17 residues. The V and J ends lost 2 bases and 0 bases respectively, with 11 bases between them. The CDR3 nucleotides read TGTGCCAGTAGTATAACGGGGGTCCACTCCTATAATTCACCCCTCCACTTT. This translates into CASSITGVHSYNSPLHF.

The genes are TRBV11-3 and TRBJ1-3; 7 bases align to TRBD1. The CDR3 is made up of 16 amino acids. The germline CDR1 and CDR2 sequences are SGHNT and YENEEA. Trimming cost V 2 bases and J 0 bases; bases outside gene matches: 4. The CDR3: CASSLIRDSSGNTIYF. The CDR3 bases are TGTGCCAGCAGCTTAATACGGGACAGCTCTGGAAACACCATATATTTT.

J is TRBJ2-4 and V is TRBV4-2, with TRBD1 identical over 8 bases. V gave up 4 bases and J gave up 9 bases; unmatched junction bases: 5. The CDR3 has 13 residues. The germline gives CDR1 LGHNA, CDR2 YNFKEQ. In DNA form, the CDR3 reads TGTGCCAGCAGCCCGGACAGGGAAGGCATTCAGTACTTC. Translated, it gives CASSPDREGIQYF.

This clone qualifies as medium-sized. V gene TRBV6-6 combines with J gene TRBJ2-2; unclear D gene. Germline V CDR1 and CDR2: MNHNY, SVGAGI (reference sequence). The V gene lost 0 bases and the J gene lost 0 bases, with 8 bases spanning the gap. The CDR3 runs 16 residues. CDR3 loop: CASSYSRVANTGELFF. The CDR3 bases are TGTGCCAGCAGTTACTCTCGGGTTGCGAACACCGGGGAGCTGTTTTTT.

This rearrangement joins TRBV11-2 to TRBJ2-5, with 8 bases that match TRBD1. CDR1 and CDR2 from the germline V gene are SGHAT and FQNNGV. Trimming removed 5 bases from V and 2 bases from J; junction bases left unmatched: 7. This CDR3 comprises 15 residues. CDR3 coding DNA: TGTGCCAGCAGCCCCGGACAGGGAGATCAAGAGACCCAGTACTTC. Residues: CASSPGQGDQETQYF.

The chain links TRBV5-1 to TRBJ1-4; D not resolved. The CDR3 totals 13 residues. V was cut by 9 bases and J by 7 bases, with 16 bases left in between. Germline CDR1 and CDR2: SGHRS and YFSETQ. The CDR3: CATLKREGEKLFF. For the CDR3, the DNA is TGCGCCACCCTAAAGAGGGAGGGTGAAAAACTGTTTTTT.

V usage is TRBV5-1 and J usage is TRBJ1-2; D unresolved. The CDR3 spans 13 residues. Trimming cost V 0 bases and J 0 bases, with 3 bases left between them. Germline V gives CDR1 SGHRS, CDR2 YFSETQ. CDR3 DNA sequence: TGCGCCAGCAGCTTGGACACTAACTATGGCTACACCTTC. It encodes CASSLDTNYGYTF.

V is TRBV7-8 and J is TRBJ1-3; perhaps TRBD1 as D (6 bases). Trimming left V 1 base short and J 0 bases short, with 13 bases between. The CDR3 has 17 amino acids. Germline CDR1 and CDR2: SGHVS and FQNEAQ. The CDR3 loop reads CASSLERTANSGNTIYF. CDR3 DNA: TGTGCCAGCAGCTTAGAGAGGACAGCCAACTCTGGAAACACCATATATTTT. Together with reference TRBV7-8 and TRBJ1-3, the CDR3 gives the full variable domain: GAGVSQSPRYKVAKRGQDVALRCDPISGHVSLFWYQQALGQGPEFLTYFQNEAQLDKSGLPSDRFFAERPEGSVSTLKIQRTQQEDSAVYLCASSLERTANSGNTIYFGEGSWLTVV.

V gene TRBV7-8 combines with J gene TRBJ1-5; D remains ambiguous. Trimming cost V 5 bases and J 2 bases, with 16 bases left between them. This CDR3 is 16 amino acids long. Germline V gene sequence: CDR1 SGHVS, CDR2 FQNEAQ. The CDR3 sequence is CASSAEVPAGNQPQHF. CDR3 bases: TGTGCCAGCAGCGCAGAGGTACCAGCAGGCAATCAGCCCCAGCATTTT.

The chain uses TRBV3-1 (or the pseudogene TRBV3-2) and TRBJ1-6; D possibly corresponds to TRBD1 (6 bases). Trimming removed 0 bases at V and 10 bases at J, with 10 bases between. The CDR3 has 14 residues. Germline lookup yields CDR1 LGHDT and CDR2 YNNKEL (reference sequence). The DNA of the CDR3 is TGTGCCAGCAGCCAAGACAGAACAGGGTCACCCCTCCACTTT. Translation gives CASSQDRTGSPLHF.

This clone occurred once. The gene calls are TRBV5-6 and TRBJ1-6, with 8 bases fitting TRBD1. CDR1 and CDR2 from the germline V gene are SGHDT and YYEEEE. The V segment lost 9 bases and the J segment 10 bases; nucleotides outside the gene matches: 9. The CDR3 runs to 13 residues. The CDR3 DNA reads TGTGCCACAGGACAGGGAGGGAGCTCACCCCTCCACTTT. Translation gives CATGQGGSSPLHF. The full variable domain, with the rest looked up from reference TRBV5-6 and TRBJ1-6, is DAGVTQSPTHLIKTRGQQVTLRCSPKSGHDTVSWYQQALGQGPQFIFQYYEEEERQRGNFPDRFSGHQFPNYSSELNVNALLLGDSALYLCATGQGGSSPLHFGNGTRLTVT.

As for this clone: Given a much more abundant clone one base away, this may be a read error. The chain links TRBV5-1 to TRBJ2-7; 7 nucleotides agree with TRBD1. Germline V lookup: CDR1 SGHRS, CDR2 YFSETQ. The CDR3 sequence is 13 residues long. The V segment lost 4 bases and the J segment 2 bases; nucleotides outside the gene matches: 3. CDR3 in DNA: TGCGCCAGCAGCACCGGGACAGCCTACGAGCAGTACTTC. The encoded protein is CASSTGTAYEQYF.

The genes are TRBV7-6 and TRBJ1-2, with D unclear. V was clipped by 2 bases and J by 8 bases, with 12 bases between them. This CDR3 is 13 amino acids long. Germline values: CDR1 SGHVS, CDR2 FNYEAQ. The CDR3 bases are TGTGCCAGCAGCTTATTGGGAGGCACCGGCTACACCTTC. Protein sequence: CASSLLGGTGYTF.

In its sample, this clone was seen a few times. The CDR3 DNA follows: TGTGCCAGCAGTACAGGGAGAAGCACTGAAGCTTTCTTT. Residues: CASSTGRSTEAFF. This sequence joins TRBV9 and TRBJ1-1, with D perhaps matching TRBD1 (6 bases). Trimming stripped 5 bases from V and 4 bases from J, with 12 bases between. This CDR3 comprises 13 residues. CDR1 SGDLS and CDR2 YYNGEE come from the germline V gene.

This chain joins TRBV10-1 and TRBJ2-1; TRBD1 agrees at 10 bases. The CDR3 contains 15 residues. V shed 8 bases and J 7 bases; nucleotides not matched to a gene: 11. Germline values: CDR1 WNHNN, CDR2 SYGVQD (reference sequence). The CDR3 bases are TGCGCCAGCTCCTCCCGGGGACAGGGGACTAATGAGCAGTTCTTC. Its translation: CASSSRGQGTNEQFF.

This clone was seen a handful of times. The genes are TRBV18 and TRBJ1-5; TRBD1 agrees at 7 bases. J gave up 6 bases and V 6 bases, and 5 bases lay outside the gene matches. This CDR3 comprises 13 residues. CDR1 is KGHSH and CDR2 is LQKENI in the germline V gene. The CDR3 DNA reads TGTGCCAGCTCTGGAGGGGGCTCTCAGCCCCAGCATTTT. Residues: CASSGGGSQPQHF.

This chain uses TRBV29-1 with TRBJ2-1, with 7 bases that match TRBD2. CDR1 SQVTM and CDR2 ANQGSEA come from the germline V gene. Losses at the gene ends were 1 base for V and 1 base for J; bases not matched to a gene: 4. The CDR3 contains 15 residues. CDR3 sequence: CSVEVDGRSYNEQFF. The CDR3 DNA sequence: TGCAGCGTTGAAGTCGACGGGAGGTCCTACAATGAGCAGTTCTTC.

V and J are TRBV28 and TRBJ2-2, with D perhaps matching TRBD1 (6 bases). Trimming took off 6 bases at V and 5 bases at J, with 13 bases between the two ends. CDR1 is MDHEN, CDR2 SYDVKM, per germline. This CDR3 has 14 residues. The CDR3 sequence is CASSLGGGTGELFF. As DNA, the CDR3 is TGTGCCAGCAGCCTAGGGGGTGGGACCGGGGAGCTGTTTTTT. Looking up the rest from reference TRBV28 and TRBJ2-2 gives the full variable domain: DVKVTQSSRYLVKRTGEKVFLECVQDMDHENMFWYRQDPGLGLRLIYFSYDVKMKEKGDIPEGYSVSREKKERFSLILESASTNQTSMYLCASSLGGGTGELFFGEGSRLTVL.

The rearrangement joins TRBV28 to TRBJ1-5; possibly TRBD1 for D (5 bases). The germline CDR1 and CDR2 sequences are MDHEN and SYDVKM. This CDR3 is built from 14 residues. Trimming took 3 bases from V and 5 from J, leaving 11 bases between them. The CDR3 sequence is CASSLGQQYQPQHF. CDR3 DNA sequence: TGTGCCAGCAGTTTGGGGCAGCAATATCAGCCCCAGCATTTT.

The chain is built from TRBV25-1 and TRBJ1-1; 8 positions match TRBD1. Trimming at V came to 4 bases and at J to 10 bases, leaving 5 bases not matched to a gene. The CDR3 loop spans 12 amino acids. Looked up from germline, CDR1 is MGHDK and CDR2 is SYGVNS. In DNA, the CDR3 is TGTGCCAGCAGTGCCGGACAGGGAGCAGCTTTCTTT. It specifies CASSAGQGAAFF.

The V and J genes are TRBV6-1 and TRBJ2-1; D is unclear. The CDR3 has 12 residues. Trimming cost V 3 bases and J 5 bases, with 5 bases left between them. Germline loops: CDR1 MNHNS, CDR2 SASEGT. In DNA, the CDR3 is TGTGCCAGCAGTGATGGGCACAATGAGCAGTTCTTC. Translating it yields CASSDGHNEQFF.

The V and J genes are TRBV28 and TRBJ1-2; no clear D gene. CDR1 MDHEN and CDR2 SYDVKM come from the germline V gene. V lost 6 bases and J 2 bases, leaving 13 bases between the germline ends. The CDR3 has 14 residues. The CDR3 loop reads CASSVGIENYGYTF. For the CDR3, the DNA is TGTGCCAGCAGCGTCGGTATCGAAAACTATGGCTACACCTTC.

The chain has TRBV15 and TRBJ2-1; 8 nucleotides match TRBD2. V dropped 0 bases and J dropped 0; count of bases not matched to a gene: 7. Per germline, CDR1 LNHNV and CDR2 YYDKDF (reference sequence). This CDR3 is built from 18 residues. CDR3 in amino acids: CATSRDREGQSSYNEQFF. The CDR3 DNA follows: TGTGCCACCAGCAGAGATCGGGAGGGGCAGAGCTCCTACAATGAGCAGTTCTTC.

The chain links TRBV5-4 to TRBJ1-1; weak D call: TRBD1 (6 bases). The CDR3 has 15 residues. V dropped 4 bases and J dropped 1 base, with 14 bases sitting between them. Germline lookup yields CDR1 SGHNT and CDR2 YYREEE (reference sequence). CDR3 region: CASSAGGTENTEAFF. CDR3 nucleotides: TGTGCCAGCAGCGCGGGGGGCACCGAGAACACTGAAGCTTTCTTT.

This rearrangement joins TRBV5-1 to TRBJ1-6; D ambiguous. CDR1 and CDR2 from the germline V gene are SGHRS and YFSETQ. V was clipped by 1 base and J by 2 bases, with 7 bases between them. The CDR3 runs 15 residues. The CDR3 sequence is CASSLNTAYNSPLHF. The CDR3 DNA follows: TGCGCCAGCAGCTTGAACACCGCCTATAATTCACCCCTCCACTTT.

The chain recombines TRBV24-1 with TRBJ1-1; no clear D. Trimming stripped 8 bases from V and 0 bases from J, with 18 bases between. From germline, CDR1 is KGHDR and CDR2 SFDVKD. This CDR3 spans 16 amino acids. The CDR3 nucleotides read TGTGCCACCACCTTGTCATTCAGAGGAATGAACACTGAAGCTTTCTTT. Translated: CATTLSFRGMNTEAFF.

CDR3 region: CASSPRAGDTQYF. In DNA form, the CDR3 reads TGTGCCAGCTCACCGAGAGCGGGAGATACGCAGTATTTT. V and J are TRBV18 and TRBJ2-3; D is perhaps TRBD2 (6 bases). V was pared by 3 bases and J by 5 bases, with 9 bases between. The CDR3 covers 13 residues. Germline CDR1 reads KGHSH; CDR2 reads LQKENI.

The chain joins TRBV7-3 to TRBJ2-3, with a possible D match to TRBD2 (6 bases). Germline CDR1 SGHTA, CDR2 FQGTGA. V dropped 5 bases and J dropped 5 bases, with 17 bases sitting between them. The CDR3 totals 15 residues. CDR3 loop: CASSATSWEVDTQYF. The CDR3 DNA sequence: TGTGCCAGCAGCGCTACCTCTTGGGAGGTAGATACGCAGTATTTT. Supplemented by reference TRBV7-3 and TRBJ2-3, the full variable domain reads GAGVSQTPSNKVTEKGKYVELRCDPISGHTALYWYRQSLGQGPEFLIYFQGTGAADDSGLPNDRFFAVRPEGSVSTLKIQRTERGDSAVYLCASSATSWEVDTQYFGPGTRLTVL.

This clone has only one observation. The J gene is TRBJ1-1, the V gene TRBV5-1, with D perhaps TRBD1 (6 bases). Trimming shortened V by 9 bases and J by 0 bases, and 18 bases separated the two germline ends. The CDR3 contains 15 residues. The germline V gene encodes CDR1 SGHRS and CDR2 YFSETQ. The CDR3 here is CATCLGDTVNTEAFF. CDR3 nucleotide sequence: TGCGCCACCTGTCTGGGGGACACAGTGAACACTGAAGCTTTCTTT. Drawing the rest from reference TRBV5-1 and TRBJ1-1, the complete variable domain is KAGVTQTPRYLIKTRGQQVTLSCSPISGHRSVSWYQQTPGQGLQFLFEYFSETQRNKGNFPGRFSGRQFSNSRSEMNVSTLELGDSALYLCATCLGDTVNTEAFFGQGTRLTVV.

The chain joins TRBV9 to TRBJ2-5; 7 nucleotides agree with TRBD2. The CDR3 length is 13 residues. CDR1 SGDLS and CDR2 YYNGEE come from the germline V gene. V was pared by 6 bases and J by 7 bases, with 9 bases of the junction left unmatched. CDR3 bases: TGTGCCAGCAATCGGGAGGTCCAGGGGACCCAGTACTTC. Translation: CASNREVQGTQYF.

J is TRBJ1-1 and V is TRBV13, with D possibly matching TRBD1 (6 bases). The V end was cut by 5 bases, the J end by 5 bases, with 15 bases between. The CDR3 is made up of 14 amino acids. Germline V gene data show CDR1 as PRHDT and CDR2 as FYEKMQ (reference sequence). CDR3 nucleotide sequence: TGTGCCAGCAGCCCGGGAAGGGGGGGAACTGAAGCTTTCTTT. Translation gives CASSPGRGGTEAFF.

The chain couples TRBV5-1 to TRBJ1-2; D not resolved. V lost 4 bases and J lost 3, with 10 bases in between. The CDR3 is 13 amino acids. Germline V lookup: CDR1 SGHRS, CDR2 YFSETQ. Here the CDR3 reads CASSLSLDYGYTF. The CDR3 region has the DNA TGCGCCAGCAGCCTCTCCCTTGACTATGGCTACACCTTC. The full variable domain, its missing parts supplied by reference TRBV5-1 and TRBJ1-2, is KAGVTQTPRYLIKTRGQQVTLSCSPISGHRSVSWYQQTPGQGLQFLFEYFSETQRNKGNFPGRFSGRQFSNSRSEMNVSTLELGDSALYLCASSLSLDYGYTFGSGTRLTVV.